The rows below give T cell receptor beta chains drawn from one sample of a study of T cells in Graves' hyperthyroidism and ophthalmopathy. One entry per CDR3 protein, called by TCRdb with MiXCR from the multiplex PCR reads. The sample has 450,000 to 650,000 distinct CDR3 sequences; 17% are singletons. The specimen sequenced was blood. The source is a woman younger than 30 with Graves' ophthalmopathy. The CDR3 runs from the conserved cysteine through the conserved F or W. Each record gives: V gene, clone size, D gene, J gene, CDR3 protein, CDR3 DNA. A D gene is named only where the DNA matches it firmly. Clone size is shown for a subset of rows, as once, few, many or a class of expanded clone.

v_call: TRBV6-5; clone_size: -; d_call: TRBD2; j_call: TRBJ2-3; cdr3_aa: CASSLRLAGGPDTQYF; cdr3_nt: TGTGCCAGCAGCTTAAGACTAGCGGGAGGCCCAGATACGCAGTATTTT
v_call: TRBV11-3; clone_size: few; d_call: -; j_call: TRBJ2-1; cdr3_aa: CASSLAQANEQFF; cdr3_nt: TGTGCCAGCAGCTTAGCTCAGGCGAATGAGCAGTTCTTC
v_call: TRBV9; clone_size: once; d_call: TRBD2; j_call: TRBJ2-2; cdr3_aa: CASSVDGTSGRAELFF; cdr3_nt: TGTGCCAGCAGCGTAGACGGGACTAGCGGGAGGGCGGAGCTGTTTTTT
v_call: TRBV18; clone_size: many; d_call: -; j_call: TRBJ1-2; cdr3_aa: CASSPKESYGYTF; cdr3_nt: TGTGCCAGCTCACCTAAAGAGTCCTATGGCTACACCTTC
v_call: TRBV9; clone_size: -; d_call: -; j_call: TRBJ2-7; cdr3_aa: CASSVGGGVYEQYF; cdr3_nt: TGTGCCAGCAGCGTAGGGGGGGGCGTCTACGAGCAGTACTTC
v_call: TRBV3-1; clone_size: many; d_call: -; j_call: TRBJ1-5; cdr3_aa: CASSQDLYNNQPQHF; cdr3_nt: TGTGCCAGCAGCCAAGATCTTTACAACAATCAGCCCCAGCATTTT
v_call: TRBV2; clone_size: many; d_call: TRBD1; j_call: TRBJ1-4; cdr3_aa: CASSGLGQGARNEKLFF; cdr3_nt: TGTGCCAGCAGTGGTCTGGGACAGGGGGCAAGGAATGAAAAACTGTTTTTT
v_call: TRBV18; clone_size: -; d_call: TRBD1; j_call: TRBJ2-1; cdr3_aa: CASRGQGANEQFF; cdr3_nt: TGTGCCAGCCGGGGACAGGGGGCGAATGAGCAGTTCTTC
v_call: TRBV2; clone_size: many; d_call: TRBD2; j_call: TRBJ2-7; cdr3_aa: CASSRGGDYEQYF; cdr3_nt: TGTGCCAGCAGCCGCGGGGGGGACTACGAGCAGTACTTC
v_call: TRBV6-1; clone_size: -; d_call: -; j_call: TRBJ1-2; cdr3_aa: CATQVGEFGGYTF; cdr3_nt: TGTGCCACCCAGGTTGGGGAGTTTGGTGGCTACACCTTC
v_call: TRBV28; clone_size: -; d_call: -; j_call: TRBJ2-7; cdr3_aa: CASRPYPPTYEQYF; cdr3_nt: TGTGCCAGCAGGCCCTACCCTCCGACCTACGAGCAGTACTTC
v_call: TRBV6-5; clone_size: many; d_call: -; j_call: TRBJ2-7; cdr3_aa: CASSYHDPTGEQYF; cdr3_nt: TGTGCCAGCAGTTACCATGACCCGACGGGCGAGCAGTACTTC
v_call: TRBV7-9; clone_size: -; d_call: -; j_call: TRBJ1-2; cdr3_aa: CASSLKAGGDYGYTF; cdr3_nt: TGTGCCAGCAGCCTCAAGGCAGGTGGGGACTATGGCTACACCTTC
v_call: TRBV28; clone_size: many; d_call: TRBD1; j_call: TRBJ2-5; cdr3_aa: CASSQDRGETQYF; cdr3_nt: TGTGCCAGCAGTCAGGACAGGGGAGAGACCCAGTACTTC
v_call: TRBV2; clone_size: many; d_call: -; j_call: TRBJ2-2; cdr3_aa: CASRRDTNTGELFF; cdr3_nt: TGTGCCAGCAGACGGGACACGAACACCGGGGAGCTGTTTTTT
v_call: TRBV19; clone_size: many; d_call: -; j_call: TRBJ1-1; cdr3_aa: CASRVQGNTEAFF; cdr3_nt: TGTGCCAGCAGGGTACAGGGGAACACTGAAGCTTTCTTT
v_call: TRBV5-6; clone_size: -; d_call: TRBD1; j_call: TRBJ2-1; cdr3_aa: CASRDQGTGIDEQFF; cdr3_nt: TGTGCCAGCAGGGATCAGGGGACAGGGATCGATGAGCAGTTCTTC
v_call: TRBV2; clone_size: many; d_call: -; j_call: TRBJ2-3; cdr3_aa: CASNPASRARPLSTDTQYF; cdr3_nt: TGTGCCAGCAACCCCGCGAGCAGGGCTCGTCCTCTTAGCACAGATACGCAGTATTTT
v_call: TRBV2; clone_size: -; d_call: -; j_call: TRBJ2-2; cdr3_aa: CASSDGHNTGELFF; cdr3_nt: TGTGCCAGCAGTGACGGACATAACACCGGGGAGCTGTTTTTT
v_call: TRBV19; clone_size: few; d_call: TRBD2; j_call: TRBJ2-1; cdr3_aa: CASRSGTDIDEQFF; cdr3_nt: TGTGCCAGCCGTAGCGGGACGGATATCGATGAGCAGTTCTTC
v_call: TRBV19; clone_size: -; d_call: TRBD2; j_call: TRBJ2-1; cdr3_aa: CASSQTLGGGTYNEQFF; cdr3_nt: TGTGCCAGTAGCCAGACCCTCGGCGGGGGAACCTACAATGAGCAGTTCTTC
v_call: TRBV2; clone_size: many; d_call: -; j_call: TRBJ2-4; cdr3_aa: CASSRTYLGKNIQYF; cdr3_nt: TGTGCCAGCAGTCGTACTTACCTGGGGAAAAACATTCAGTACTTC
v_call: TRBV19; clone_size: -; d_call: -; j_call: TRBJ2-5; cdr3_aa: CASSIGPRETQYF; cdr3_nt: TGTGCCAGTAGTATAGGGCCCAGAGAGACCCAGTACTTC
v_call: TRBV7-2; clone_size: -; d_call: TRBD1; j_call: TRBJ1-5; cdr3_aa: CASSWTGFSNQPQHF; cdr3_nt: TGTGCCAGCAGCTGGACAGGGTTTAGCAATCAGCCCCAGCATTTT
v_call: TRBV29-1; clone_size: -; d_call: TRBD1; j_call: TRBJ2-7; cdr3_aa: CSVSSGQGPYEQYF; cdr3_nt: TGCAGCGTTTCCTCGGGACAGGGACCCTACGAGCAGTACTTC
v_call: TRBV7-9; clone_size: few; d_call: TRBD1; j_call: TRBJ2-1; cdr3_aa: CASSRGQGVYNEQFF; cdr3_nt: TGTGCCAGCAGTCGGGGACAGGGGGTCTACAATGAGCAGTTCTTC
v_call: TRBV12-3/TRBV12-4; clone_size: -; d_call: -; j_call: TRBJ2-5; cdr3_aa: CASSSDRQYF; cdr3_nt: TGTGCCAGCAGTTCGGACAGACAGTACTTC
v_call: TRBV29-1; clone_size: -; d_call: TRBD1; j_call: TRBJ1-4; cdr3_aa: CSYRGLDFEKLFF; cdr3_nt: TGCAGCTACAGGGGGTTAGACTTCGAAAAACTGTTTTTT
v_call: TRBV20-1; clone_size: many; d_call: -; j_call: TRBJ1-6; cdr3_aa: CSASGGRVVPLHF; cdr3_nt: TGCAGTGCTAGTGGCGGCCGGGTGGTCCCCCTCCACTTT
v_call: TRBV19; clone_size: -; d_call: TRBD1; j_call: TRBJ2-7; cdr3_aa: CASSLSGQGANEQYF; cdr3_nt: TGTGCCAGTAGTCTCTCCGGACAGGGGGCCAACGAGCAGTACTTC
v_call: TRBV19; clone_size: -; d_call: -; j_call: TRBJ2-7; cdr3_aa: CASSFRTAPGRPTYEQYF; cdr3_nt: TGTGCCAGTAGTTTCCGGACTGCGCCGGGGCGACCAACCTACGAGCAGTACTTC
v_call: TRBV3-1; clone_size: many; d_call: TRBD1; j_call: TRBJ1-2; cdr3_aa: CASSPLTGSSPLRGYTF; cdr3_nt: TGTGCCAGCAGCCCCCTGACAGGGAGCTCCCCCTTAAGGGGCTACACCTTC
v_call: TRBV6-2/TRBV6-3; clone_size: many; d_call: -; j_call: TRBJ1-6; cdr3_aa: CASSYGGGRPNSPLHF; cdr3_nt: TGTGCCAGCAGTTATGGGGGAGGCAGACCAAATTCACCCCTCCACTTT
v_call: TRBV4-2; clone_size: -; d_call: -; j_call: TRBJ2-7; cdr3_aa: CASSPDGTQVYEQYF; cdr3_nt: TGTGCCAGCAGCCCAGATGGGACTCAAGTCTACGAGCAGTACTTC
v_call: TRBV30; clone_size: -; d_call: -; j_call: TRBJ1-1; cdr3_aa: CAWRRQVNTEAFF; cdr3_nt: TGTGCCTGGAGGCGACAGGTGAACACTGAAGCTTTCTTT
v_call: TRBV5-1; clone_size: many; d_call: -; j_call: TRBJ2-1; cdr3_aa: CASSWYNEQFF; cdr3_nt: TGCGCCAGCAGCTGGTACAATGAGCAGTTCTTC
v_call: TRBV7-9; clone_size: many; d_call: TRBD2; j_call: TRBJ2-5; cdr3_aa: CASSLSLAGDEETQYF; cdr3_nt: TGTGCCAGCAGCTTAAGCCTAGCGGGAGACGAAGAGACCCAGTACTTC